Listed here are 4 T cell receptor beta chains from one sample, sequenced in a study of cytomegalovirus exposure and HLA in healthy donors. This table comes from immunoSEQ multiplex PCR, and its TCRdb copy is limited to in-frame clones, with some not included. The sample lists 150,000 to 200,000 clones; approximately 81% were seen once. Specimen: PBMCs. The receptors were sampled from a man younger than 35 in good health and CMV-seropositive.

The genes are TRBV7-2 and TRBJ2-5, with 9 positions matching TRBD2. This CDR3 has 16 amino acids. CDR1 is SGHTA, CDR2 FQGNSA, per germline. The ends lost 1 base at V and 5 bases at J; junction bases unmatched: 8. The DNA for the CDR3 is TGTGCCAGCAGCTTAGAGGCGGGGGGGCCCACGGAGACCCAGTACTTC. Its protein product is CASSLEAGGPTETQYF.

This clone was detected only a few times. V is TRBV5-1 and J is TRBJ2-1; 15 nucleotides align to TRBD2. Germline V gives CDR1 SGHRS, CDR2 YFSETQ. There are 17 residues in the CDR3. With 2 bases clipped from V and 7 bases from J, the junction kept 7 bases outside the gene matches. DNA for the CDR3: TGCGCCAGCAGCTTCCTAGGACTAGCGGGAGGGCGGAATGAGCAGTTCTTC. Translating gives CASSFLGLAGGRNEQFF. Full variable domain (remainder filled in from reference TRBV5-1 and TRBJ2-1): KAGVTQTPRYLIKTRGQQVTLSCSPISGHRSVSWYQQTPGQGLQFLFEYFSETQRNKGNFPGRFSGRQFSNSRSEMNVSTLELGDSALYLCASSFLGLAGGRNEQFFGPGTRLTVL.

In this sample, this clone turned up a few times. V gene TRBV4-1 combines with J gene TRBJ1-2; D not certain. The V end lost 4 bases, the J end lost 0 bases, and 12 bases lay between the germline ends. This CDR3 comprises 15 residues. Germline CDR1 MGHRA, CDR2 YSYEKL. The CDR3 nucleotides are TGCGCCAGCAGCCCTGTGCGGTCTACTAACTATGGCTACACCTTC. This encodes CASSPVRSTNYGYTF.

This clone was detected only a few times. The chain uses TRBV6-1 and TRBJ1-2; tentatively, D is TRBD1 (5 bases). In germline, CDR1 is MNHNS, CDR2 SASEGT. Trimming shortened V by 7 bases and J by 2 bases, and 11 bases separated the two germline ends. The CDR3 runs to 13 residues. The CDR3, as DNA: TGTGCCAGCACGACAGTGGGAAACTATGGCTACACCTTC. Its protein is CASTTVGNYGYTF.